The count of the clone carrying this TCR beta chain is one. Sequenced by immunoSEQ multiplex PCR; TCRdb stores in-frame clones only, minus some. The sample consists of about 170,000 clones, about four fifths of them appearing once. This entry belongs to a study of blood T cell repertoires in COVID-19. There are 14 residues in the CDR3. V was cut by 1 base and J by 5 bases, with 11 bases left in between. Germline V gene data show CDR1 as SEHNR and CDR2 as FQNEAQ (reference sequence). This TCR was recovered from a woman older than 75 with COVID-19, enrolled during active disease. This chain links TRBV7-9 with TRBJ1-1; D ambiguous. The material sequenced was peripheral blood. This chain's CDR3 is CASSLDGVPTEAFF. The CDR3 DNA sequence: TGTGCCAGCAGCTTAGATGGAGTCCCAACTGAAGCTTTCTTT. Complete variable domain (other parts from reference TRBV7-9 and TRBJ1-1): DTGVSQNPRHKITKRGQNVTFRCDPISEHNRLYWYRQTLGQGPEFLTYFQNEAQLEKSRLLSDRFSAERPKGSFSTLEIQRTEQGDSAMYLCASSLDGVPTEAFFGQGTRLTVV.